The 23 T cell receptor beta chains given below trace back to one sample, sequenced in a study of CD8 T cells in ankylosing spondylitis (dated by TCRdb to 2017 to 2019). Beyond this particular receptor, the publication reports: Blood from ankylosing spondylitis patients appeared to be characterized by a TCR beta motif made up of several highly homologous amino acid variants.

For these receptors, no antigen is known. Library construction relied on 5' RACE. This sample was sequenced with an Illumina HiSeq 2500. TCRdb applied fastp at Q25 and MiXCR to the public reads, then kept only in-frame beta chains. Merged by CDR3 protein, the rows form single entries marked with the most common genes and DNA. The table for this sample lists about 220,000 distinct CDR3 sequences; about 17% of them were counted only once. The ten largest clones take up about 39% of the sample. Source material: blood, either unsorted or a sorted T cell fraction (not recorded which). Receptors were obtained from a male donor with ankylosing spondylitis.

This rearrangement joins TRBV20-1 to TRBJ2-2; the match to TRBD1 covers 7 bases. V was clipped by 3 bases and J by 4 bases; unmatched bases: 2. The CDR3 has 13 residues. Germline assignment: CDR1 DFQATT and CDR2 SNEGSKA (reference sequence). This CDR3 is CSARGQSTGELFF. In DNA form, the CDR3 reads TGCAGTGCTAGGGGACAGAGCACCGGGGAGCTGTTTTTT.

J is TRBJ1-1 and V is TRBV5-4; 7 nucleotides line up with TRBD1. The CDR3 sequence is 17 residues long. Germline V gene sequence: CDR1 SGHNT, CDR2 YYREEE (reference sequence). With V trimmed by 4 bases and J by 0 bases, 12 bases remained unmatched. CDR3 nucleotides: TGTGCCAGCAGCCTTGGGCCAGGCGACAGGGTGAACACTGAAGCTTTCTTT. As protein: CASSLGPGDRVNTEAFF. Full variable domain (remainder filled in from reference TRBV5-4 and TRBJ1-1): ETGVTQSPTHLIKTRGQQVTLRCSSQSGHNTVSWYQQALGQGPQFIFQYYREEENGRGNFPPRFSGLQFPNYSSELNVNALELDDSALYLCASSLGPGDRVNTEAFFGQGTRLTVV.

The chain employs TRBV4-2 and TRBJ1-1; a weak D match, TRBD1 (6 bases). This CDR3 is built from 15 residues. The germline gives CDR1 LGHNA, CDR2 YNFKEQ. V dropped 0 bases and J dropped 1 base, with 9 bases sitting between them. The DNA of the CDR3 is TGTGCCAGCAGCCAAGATGGGGGCCAGAACACTGAAGCTTTCTTT. It is translated as CASSQDGGQNTEAFF.

This clonotype was observed a few times. The chain carries TRBV20-1 and TRBJ2-1; TRBD2 agrees at 9 bases. After removal of 1 base from V and 3 bases from J, the junction contained 13 bases not matched to a gene. This CDR3 comprises 18 residues. CDR1 and CDR2 (germline): DFQATT, SNEGSKA (reference sequence). The CDR3 DNA reads TGCAGTGCTAGAGGACTAGCGGACTCCCCTCTATACTACAATGAGCAGTTCTTC. This sequence encodes CSARGLADSPLYYNEQFF.

This clonotype was seen a handful of times. CDR3 sequence: CASSLFSYEQFF. Here the CDR3 DNA reads TGTGCCAGCAGTTTGTTTTCCTATGAGCAGTTCTTC. The V gene is TRBV28, the J gene TRBJ2-1; D is unclear. Trimming shortened V by 3 bases and J by 8 bases, and 8 bases separated the two germline ends. Looked up from germline, CDR1 is MDHEN and CDR2 is SYDVKM. The CDR3 is 12 residues long.

The chain employs TRBV12-3 or TRBV12-4 and TRBJ2-3, with D uncertain. The CDR3 length is 15 residues. V lost 6 bases, J lost 2 bases, and 15 bases lay in between. CDR3 amino acids: CASSLLGPSTDTQYF. CDR3 in DNA: TGTGCCAGCAGCCTCCTCGGGCCGTCCACAGATACGCAGTATTTT.

This rearrangement joins TRBV20-1 to TRBJ1-1; no clear D gene. The germline V gene has CDR1 DFQATT and CDR2 SNEGSKA (reference sequence). There are 11 residues in the CDR3. Trimming removed 5 bases from V and 3 bases from J, with 7 bases in between. CDR3: CSAYLYTEAFF. The CDR3 DNA reads as TGCAGTGCTTATCTGTACACTGAAGCTTTCTTT.

This clonotype was detected ten times or more. This chain joins TRBV20-1 and TRBJ2-2; tentatively, D is TRBD2 (6 bases). Trimming pared 6 bases from V and 5 bases from J, leaving 19 bases between. This CDR3 spans 15 amino acids. The germline V gene has CDR1 DFQATT and CDR2 SNEGSKA (reference sequence). Here the CDR3 reads CSAQGAGLETGELFF. The CDR3 region has the DNA TGCAGTGCCCAGGGTGCGGGGTTAGAAACCGGGGAGCTGTTTTTT.

V is TRBV27 and J is TRBJ1-5; D gene ambiguous. V lost 5 bases and J 2 bases, leaving 10 bases between the germline ends. CDR3 length: 14 amino acids. Germline V lookup: CDR1 MNHEY, CDR2 SMNVEV (reference sequence). The CDR3 bases are TGTGCCAGCAGTCCTAGCCTCGGCAATCAGCCCCAGCATTTT. Protein product: CASSPSLGNQPQHF.

This clonotype was detected only a few times. The chain recombines TRBV5-1 with TRBJ2-6; 9 bases map to TRBD1. CDR1 and CDR2 (germline): SGHRS, YFSETQ. This CDR3 comprises 16 residues. With 4 bases clipped from V and 5 bases from J, the junction kept 7 bases outside the gene matches. The CDR3 bases are TGCGCCAGCAGCAGTAAACAGGGGGCAAGGGCCAACGTCCTGACTTTC. Translated: CASSSKQGARANVLTF.

This clonotype occurred a few times. The chain links TRBV29-1 to TRBJ1-1; 7 bases line up with TRBD1. The V and J ends lost 7 bases and 5 bases, in that order; junction bases with no gene match: 10. Germline-derived CDR1 and CDR2 are SQVTM and ANQGSEA. The CDR3 totals 13 residues. CDR3 DNA sequence: TGCAGCGCCCGGGACAGTTGGGGAACTGAAGCTTTCTTT. Translated: CSARDSWGTEAFF.

This clonotype showed up just a few times. The chain joins TRBV9 to TRBJ2-1, with 12 bases fitting TRBD2. Germline-derived CDR1 and CDR2 are SGDLS and YYNGEE. The CDR3 is 17 residues long. V trimming: 3 bases; J trimming: 4 bases; junction bases outside the gene matches: 8. As DNA, the CDR3 is TGTGCCAGCAGCGACCGCTCTAGCGGGGGGGCTTACAATGAGCAGTTCTTC. This encodes CASSDRSSGGAYNEQFF.

The V and J genes are TRBV7-9 and TRBJ2-1; 7 bases match TRBD2. CDR1 and CDR2 (germline): SEHNR, FQNEAQ (reference sequence). J gave up 6 bases and V 5 bases, and 10 bases lay outside the gene matches. This CDR3 has 15 amino acids. The CDR3: CASSAASGYFNEQFF. The CDR3 DNA reads TGTGCCAGCAGCGCAGCTAGCGGATATTTCAATGAGCAGTTCTTC.

This clonotype has ten or more counts. The genes are TRBV5-1 and TRBJ2-2; 10 nucleotides align to TRBD1. With V trimmed by 3 bases and J by 3 bases, 5 bases remained unmatched. The length of the CDR3 is 16 residues. CDR1 and CDR2 from the germline V gene are SGHRS and YFSETQ. The CDR3 DNA follows: TGCGCCAGCAGCTGGACCGGGACAGGGGACACCGGGGAGCTGTTTTTT. Protein product: CASSWTGTGDTGELFF.

The chain recombines TRBV7-9 with TRBJ1-1; D possibly corresponds to TRBD1 (5 bases). In germline, CDR1 is SEHNR, CDR2 FQNEAQ (reference sequence). The V end was cut by 3 bases, the J end by 9 bases, with 20 bases between. This CDR3 has 15 residues. The CDR3 loop is CASSLAEDSRGKAFF. CDR3 nucleotides: TGTGCCAGCAGCTTGGCCGAAGATTCGAGGGGAAAAGCTTTCTTT.

This chain links TRBV5-1 with TRBJ2-4, with D perhaps matching TRBD2 (5 bases). The CDR3 runs to 16 residues. V was cut by 0 bases and J by 1 base, with 11 bases left in between. Germline loops: CDR1 SGHRS, CDR2 YFSETQ. The CDR3 sequence: CASSLEAGYAKNIQYF. CDR3 bases: TGCGCCAGCAGCTTGGAGGCGGGTTATGCCAAAAACATTCAGTACTTC.

The rearrangement links TRBV20-1 to TRBJ2-7; TRBD2 matches at 9 bases. After removal of 3 bases from V and 5 bases from J, the junction contained 11 bases not matched to a gene. CDR1 and CDR2 from the germline V gene are DFQATT and SNEGSKA (reference sequence). CDR3 length: 15 amino acids. This CDR3 reads CSASPALAGYHEQYF. CDR3 sequence (DNA): TGCAGTGCTAGCCCCGCACTAGCGGGCTATCACGAGCAGTACTTC.

The chain combines TRBV7-9 with TRBJ1-1; no clear D gene. Trimming cost V 5 bases and J 3 bases, with 7 bases left between them. The CDR3 contains 12 residues. The germline V gene encodes CDR1 SEHNR and CDR2 FQNEAQ (reference sequence). The CDR3 coding sequence is TGTGCCAGCAGCGACCATTACACTGAAGCTTTCTTT. Protein product: CASSDHYTEAFF.

This clonotype was seen a few times. J is TRBJ1-6 and V is TRBV4-2; unclear D gene. The CDR3 loop spans 14 amino acids. Per germline, CDR1 LGHNA and CDR2 YNFKEQ. The V and J ends lost 5 bases and 7 bases respectively, with 12 bases between them. The CDR3 protein is CASSAVGSNSPLHF. CDR3 DNA sequence: TGTGCCAGCAGCGCCGTGGGAAGCAATTCACCCCTCCACTTT.

This clonotype was found a few times. In DNA form, the CDR3 reads TGCGCCAGCAGCCCGAAACAGGGGGCGCTGACTGAAGCTTTCTTT. It codes for CASSPKQGALTEAFF. The V gene is TRBV5-1, the J gene TRBJ1-1; 9 nucleotides align to TRBD1. V lost 4 bases, J lost 5 bases, and 9 bases stayed unmatched. The CDR3 is made up of 15 amino acids. Germline CDR1 is SGHRS and CDR2 is YFSETQ.

This clonotype was counted a few times. The genes are TRBV3-1 and TRBJ2-7, with D unresolved. This CDR3 comprises 14 residues. Germline V gives CDR1 LGHDT, CDR2 YNNKEL (reference sequence). The V gene lost 1 base and the J gene lost 0 bases, with 7 bases spanning the gap. For the CDR3, the DNA is TGTGCCAGCAGCCAAGGCACAGCCTCCTACGAGCAGTACTTC. Protein sequence: CASSQGTASYEQYF.

This clonotype has only a few counts. The J gene is TRBJ1-4, the V gene TRBV4-1; maybe TRBD1 (6 bases). V was shortened by 4 bases and J by 5 bases, with 11 bases between the two germline ends. This CDR3 is 14 amino acids long. Germline V gives CDR1 MGHRA, CDR2 YSYEKL. CDR3 sequence: CASSRIQGNEKLFF. In DNA, the CDR3 is TGCGCCAGCAGCCGGATACAGGGAAATGAAAAACTGTTTTTT.

This clonotype was seen more than once but under ten times. The V and J genes are TRBV20-1 and TRBJ2-2; D not certain. The germline CDR1 and CDR2 sequences are DFQATT and SNEGSKA (reference sequence). Deletions cut 6 bases from V and 5 bases from J, with 10 bases between. This CDR3 has 12 amino acids. CDR3 in amino acids: CSAGGQTGELFF. The CDR3 DNA sequence: TGCAGTGCGGGCGGTCAGACCGGGGAGCTGTTTTTT.